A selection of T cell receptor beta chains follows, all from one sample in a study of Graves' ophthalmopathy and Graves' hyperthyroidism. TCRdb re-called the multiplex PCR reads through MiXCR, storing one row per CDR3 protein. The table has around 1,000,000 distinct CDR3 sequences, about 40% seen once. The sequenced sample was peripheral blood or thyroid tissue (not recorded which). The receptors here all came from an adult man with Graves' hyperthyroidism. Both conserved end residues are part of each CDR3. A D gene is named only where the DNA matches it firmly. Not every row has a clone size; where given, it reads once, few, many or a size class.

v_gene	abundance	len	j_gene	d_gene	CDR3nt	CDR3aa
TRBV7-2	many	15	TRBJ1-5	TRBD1	TGTGCCAGCAGCCATACGAGACAGGGTCCTCAGCCCCAGCATTTT	CASSHTRQGPQPQHF
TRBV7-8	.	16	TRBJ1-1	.	TGTGCCAGCAGCCCGCGACAGAGACTCATGAACACTGAAGCTTTCTTT	CASSPRQRLMNTEAFF
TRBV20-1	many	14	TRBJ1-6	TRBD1	TGCAGTGCTAGAGGACAGGGGGCTTATTCACCCCTCCACTTT	CSARGQGAYSPLHF
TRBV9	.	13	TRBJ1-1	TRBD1	TGTGCCAGCAGCGGACAGGGACGCGCTGAAGCTTTCTTT	CASSGQGRAEAFF
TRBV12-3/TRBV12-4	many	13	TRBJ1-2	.	TGTGCCAGCAGTTTCCCAGGGGTCGGTGGCTACACCTTC	CASSFPGVGGYTF
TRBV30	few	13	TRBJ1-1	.	TGTGCCTGGAGTGTACACGGGGGACCTGAAGCTTTCTTT	CAWSVHGGPEAFF
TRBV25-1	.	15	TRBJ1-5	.	TGTGCCAGCAGTGATTCCACGGGGGTCAATCAGCCCCAGCATTTT	CASSDSTGVNQPQHF
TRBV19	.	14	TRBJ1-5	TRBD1	TGTGCCAGTAGTATGGGGACAGGGAGGCAGCCCCAGCATTTT	CASSMGTGRQPQHF
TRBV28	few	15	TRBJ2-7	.	TGTGCCAGCAGTTTACGTCAGGGGAGCAGGTACGAGCAGTACTTC	CASSLRQGSRYEQYF
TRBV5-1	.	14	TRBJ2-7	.	TGCGCCAGCAGCTCGTCCGAGGTCCTCTACGAGCAGTACTTC	CASSSSEVLYEQYF
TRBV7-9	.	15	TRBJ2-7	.	TGTGCCAGCAGCCCCCCTGGGGCACTTGCCTACGAGCAGTACTTC	CASSPPGALAYEQYF
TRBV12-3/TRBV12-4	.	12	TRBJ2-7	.	TGTGCCAGCAGTTTACCTCCCGGGGAGCTGTACTTC	CASSLPPGELYF
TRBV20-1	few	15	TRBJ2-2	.	TGCAGTGCGACAGGCATACAGATTAACACCGGGGAGCTGTTTTTT	CSATGIQINTGELFF
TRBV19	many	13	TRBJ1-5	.	TGTGCCAGTAGTTGGGGGAGGAGACAGCCCCAGCATTTT	CASSWGRRQPQHF
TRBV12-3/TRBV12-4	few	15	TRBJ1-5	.	TGTGCCATCAGTTCATTCCGGGGGAACAATCAGCCCCAGCATTTT	CAISSFRGNNQPQHF
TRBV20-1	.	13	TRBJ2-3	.	TGCAGTGGCTCTACTCATGGAACAGATACGCAGTATTTT	CSGSTHGTDTQYF
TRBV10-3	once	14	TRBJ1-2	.	TGTGCCATCAGTGAGTCGACTCCGGGGCGCGGCTACACCTTC	CAISESTPGRGYTF
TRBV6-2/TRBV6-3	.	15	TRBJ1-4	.	TGTGCCAGCAGCCGCCCGAGGGGGATGAATGAAAAACTGTTTTTT	CASSRPRGMNEKLFF
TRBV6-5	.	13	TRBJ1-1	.	TGTGCCAGCAGTTATACGGACATTAATGAAGCTTTCTTT	CASSYTDINEAFF
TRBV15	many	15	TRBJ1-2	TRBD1	TGTGCCACCAGCAGGCGAAGGGACAGAAACTATGGCTACACCTTC	CATSRRRDRNYGYTF
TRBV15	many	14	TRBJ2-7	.	TGTGCCACCAGCACCGGTGGAGGGACCTACGAGCAGTACTTC	CATSTGGGTYEQYF
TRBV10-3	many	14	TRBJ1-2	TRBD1	TGTGCCATCAGTGAGTCAGGGGACAGCTATGGCTACACCTTC	CAISESGDSYGYTF
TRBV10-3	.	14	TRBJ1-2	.	TGTGCCACCCGTCGAGAGGGGGGAGACTATGGCTACACCTTC	CATRREGGDYGYTF
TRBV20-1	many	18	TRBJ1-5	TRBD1	TGCAGTGCTAGAGCTGAAGGGGGACAGGGCTTTAGCAATCAGCCCCAGCATTTT	CSARAEGGQGFSNQPQHF
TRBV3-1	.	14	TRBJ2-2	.	TGTGCCACCCAGTCCTACCGTCGGAGCGGGGAGCTGTTTTTT	CATQSYRRSGELFF
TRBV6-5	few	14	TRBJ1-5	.	TGTGCCAGCAGCCTCCAGCATTCCAATCAGCCCCAGCATTTT	CASSLQHSNQPQHF
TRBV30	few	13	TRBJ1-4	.	TGTGCCTGGAGTGTACTAAGGGGCGAAAAACTGTTTTTT	CAWSVLRGEKLFF
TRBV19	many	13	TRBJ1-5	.	TGTGCCAGTAGTCGGGACCGGGGCGAACCCCAGCATTTT	CASSRDRGEPQHF
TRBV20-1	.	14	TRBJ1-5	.	TGCAGTGCCTCTCAGGGAGGAGGCAATCAGCCCCAGCATTTT	CSASQGGGNQPQHF
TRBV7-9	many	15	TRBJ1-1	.	TGTGCCAGCAGCTTACGGCAGACTTTGAACACTGAAGCTTTCTTT	CASSLRQTLNTEAFF
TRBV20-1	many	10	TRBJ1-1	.	TGCAGTGCTAGAGATAATGAAGCTTTCTTT	CSARDNEAFF
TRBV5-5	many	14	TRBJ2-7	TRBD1	TGTGCCAGCAGCATGACAGGGGCCTACTACGAGCAGTACTTC	CASSMTGAYYEQYF
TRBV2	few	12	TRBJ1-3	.	TGTGCCAGCAGTTCATTCGGAAACACCATATATTTT	CASSSFGNTIYF
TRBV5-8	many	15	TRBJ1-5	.	TGTGCCAGCAGCTTGGGAACAGCAATGAATCAGCCCCAGCATTTT	CASSLGTAMNQPQHF
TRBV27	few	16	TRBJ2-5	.	TGTGCCAGCATGCGGACGAGTTGGCCACAAAGGGAGACCCAGTACTTC	CASMRTSWPQRETQYF
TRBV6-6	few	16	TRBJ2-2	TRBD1	TGTGCCAGCAGTTACAGGGGGCCGAGAAACACCGGGGAGCTGTTTTTT	CASSYRGPRNTGELFF
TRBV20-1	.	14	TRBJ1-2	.	TGCAGTGCTAGAGTTGAGCAGGGAACAGATGGCTACACCTTC	CSARVEQGTDGYTF
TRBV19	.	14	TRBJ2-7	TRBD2	TGTGCCAGTGGTCCACTAGCGTGGATCAACGAGCAGTACTTC	CASGPLAWINEQYF
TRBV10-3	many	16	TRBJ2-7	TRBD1	TGTGCCATCAGTGACCGGACCGGGACGACAGGGGTCGAGCAGTACTTC	CAISDRTGTTGVEQYF
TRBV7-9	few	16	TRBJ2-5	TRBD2	TGTGCCAGCAGCTTAGGAAAAGCGGGAGTCGGGGAGACCCAGTACTTC	CASSLGKAGVGETQYF
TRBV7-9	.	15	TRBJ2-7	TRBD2	TGTGCCACCGGCTCCGGTGAGCGGGGCTCCTACGAGCAGTACTTC	CATGSGERGSYEQYF
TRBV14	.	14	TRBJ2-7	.	TGTGCCAGCTCACACCCCGGGGGAATCTACGAGCAGTACTTC	CASSHPGGIYEQYF